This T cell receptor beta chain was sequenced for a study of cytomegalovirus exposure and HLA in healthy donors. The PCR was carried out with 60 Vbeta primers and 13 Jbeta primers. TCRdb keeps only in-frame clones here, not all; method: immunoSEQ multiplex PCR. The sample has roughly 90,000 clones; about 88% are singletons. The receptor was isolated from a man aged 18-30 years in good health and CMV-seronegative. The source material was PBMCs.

The CDR3 region is CASSLGGRETQYF. The CDR3, as DNA: TGTGCCAGCAGCTTAGGCGGGAGAGAGACCCAGTACTTC. The gene calls are TRBV13 and TRBJ2-5, with D perhaps TRBD2 (6 bases). The ends were cut back, 0 bases at V and 4 bases at J, with 6 bases in the middle. The CDR3 contains 13 residues. Germline V gene lookup returns CDR1 PRHDT and CDR2 FYEKMQ (reference sequence).